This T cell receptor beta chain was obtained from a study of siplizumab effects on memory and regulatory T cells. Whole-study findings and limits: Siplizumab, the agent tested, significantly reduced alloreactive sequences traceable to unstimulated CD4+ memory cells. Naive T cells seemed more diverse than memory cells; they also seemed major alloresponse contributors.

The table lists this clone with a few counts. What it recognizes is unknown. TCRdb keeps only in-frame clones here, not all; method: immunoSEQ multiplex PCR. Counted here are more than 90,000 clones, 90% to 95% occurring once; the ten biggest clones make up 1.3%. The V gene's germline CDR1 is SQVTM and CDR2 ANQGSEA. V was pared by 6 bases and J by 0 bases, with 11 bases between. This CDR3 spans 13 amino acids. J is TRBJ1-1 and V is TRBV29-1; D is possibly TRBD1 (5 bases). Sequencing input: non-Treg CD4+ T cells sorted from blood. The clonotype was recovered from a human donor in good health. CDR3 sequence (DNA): TGCAGCGTCATAACAGGAGTGAACACTGAAGCTTTCTTT. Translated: CSVITGVNTEAFF.